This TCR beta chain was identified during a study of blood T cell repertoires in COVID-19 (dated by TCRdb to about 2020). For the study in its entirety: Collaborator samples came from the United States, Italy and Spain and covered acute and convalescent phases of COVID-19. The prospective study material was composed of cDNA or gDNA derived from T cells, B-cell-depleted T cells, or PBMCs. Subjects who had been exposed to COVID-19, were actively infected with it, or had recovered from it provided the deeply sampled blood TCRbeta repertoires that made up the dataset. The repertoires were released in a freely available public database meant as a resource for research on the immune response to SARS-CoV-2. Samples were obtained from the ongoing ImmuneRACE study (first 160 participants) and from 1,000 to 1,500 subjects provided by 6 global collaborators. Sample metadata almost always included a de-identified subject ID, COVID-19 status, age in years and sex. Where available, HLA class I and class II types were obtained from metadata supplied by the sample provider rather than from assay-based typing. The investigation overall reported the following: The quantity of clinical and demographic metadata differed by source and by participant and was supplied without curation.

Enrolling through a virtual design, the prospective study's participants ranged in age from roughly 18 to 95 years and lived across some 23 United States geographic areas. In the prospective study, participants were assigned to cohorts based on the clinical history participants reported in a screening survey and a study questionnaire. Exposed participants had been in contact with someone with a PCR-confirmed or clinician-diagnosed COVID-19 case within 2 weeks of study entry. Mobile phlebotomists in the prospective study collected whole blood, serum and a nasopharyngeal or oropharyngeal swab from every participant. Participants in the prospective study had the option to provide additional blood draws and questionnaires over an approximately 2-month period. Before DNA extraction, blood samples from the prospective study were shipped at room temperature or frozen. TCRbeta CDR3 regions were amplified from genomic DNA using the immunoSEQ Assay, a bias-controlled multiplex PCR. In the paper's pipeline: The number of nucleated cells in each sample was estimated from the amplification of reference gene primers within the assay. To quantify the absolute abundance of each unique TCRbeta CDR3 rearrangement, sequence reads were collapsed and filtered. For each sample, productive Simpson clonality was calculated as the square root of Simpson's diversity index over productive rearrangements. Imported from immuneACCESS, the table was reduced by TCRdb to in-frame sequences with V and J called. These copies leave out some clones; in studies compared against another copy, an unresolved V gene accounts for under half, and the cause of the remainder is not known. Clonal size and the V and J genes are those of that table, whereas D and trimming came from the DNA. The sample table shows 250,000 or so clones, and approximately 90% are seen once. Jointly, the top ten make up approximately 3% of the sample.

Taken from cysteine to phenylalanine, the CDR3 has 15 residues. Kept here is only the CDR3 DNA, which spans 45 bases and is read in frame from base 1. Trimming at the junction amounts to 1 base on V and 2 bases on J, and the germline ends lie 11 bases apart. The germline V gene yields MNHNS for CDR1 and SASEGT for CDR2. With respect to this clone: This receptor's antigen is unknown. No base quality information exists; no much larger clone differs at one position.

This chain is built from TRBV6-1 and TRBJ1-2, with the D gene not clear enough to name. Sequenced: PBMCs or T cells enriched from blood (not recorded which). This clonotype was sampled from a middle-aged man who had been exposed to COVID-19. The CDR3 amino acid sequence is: CASSEGGEANYGYTF. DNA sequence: TGTGCCAGCAGTGAAGGTGGGGAGGCGAACTATGGCTACACCTTC.